This section outlines one T cell receptor beta chain sequence together with its context. Its target is not known. The sample belongs to a study of cytomegalovirus exposure and HLA in healthy donors. Study findings and constraints: The authors assumed roughly uniform sequencing depth across donors for presence/absence analyses.

CDR3 size: 13 residues. Trimming removed 4 bases from V and 5 bases from J, with 12 bases in between. Germline V gene lookup returns CDR1 SGHNT and CDR2 YYREEE (reference sequence). At the time of sampling, donors were nominally healthy, though unrecorded immune exposures were likely. Primers included in the PCR were 60 Vbeta and 13 Jbeta primers. Method: immunoSEQ multiplex PCR; TCRdb's copy keeps in-frame clones and lacks some. The sample gives a few hundred thousand clones, approximately 90% of which show up once; around 1% is in the top ten. The genes are TRBV5-4 and TRBJ2-5; D ambiguous. The TCR originated in a woman between 18 and 30 years old in good health and CMV-seronegative. Sequenced sample: PBMCs. CDR3 nucleotide sequence: TGTGCCAGCAGCCGGAGTACTATGGAGACCCAGTACTTC. It codes for CASSRSTMETQYF. Drawing the rest from reference TRBV5-4 and TRBJ2-5, the complete variable domain is ETGVTQSPTHLIKTRGQQVTLRCSSQSGHNTVSWYQQALGQGPQFIFQYYREEENGRGNFPPRFSGLQFPNYSSELNVNALELDDSALYLCASSRSTMETQYFGPGTRLLVL.